The 15 T cell receptor beta chains in this list originate from one sample, sequenced in a study of cytomegalovirus exposure and HLA in healthy donors (dated by TCRdb to about 2017). The protocol used for the library was the immunoSEQ multiplex PCR assay. A mixture of 60 forward primers for TCR Vbeta segments and 13 reverse primers for TCR Jbeta segments was used in the multiplex PCR. The clones in this table, taken by TCRdb from immuneACCESS, are in-frame only. Not every clone is retained; where verified, under half of the shortfall comes from an unresolved V gene, and the cause of the rest is unknown. In this sample's table one finds some 130,000 clones. Of the sample, about 1.8% is held by the ten largest clones. Sequenced material: PBMCs. These receptor sequences come from a man between 18 and 29 years old in good health and CMV-seronegative.

The J gene is TRBJ2-7, the V gene TRBV28; 7 positions agree with TRBD1. This CDR3 contains 17 residues. V shed 3 bases and J 4 bases; nucleotides not matched to a gene: 15. Per the germline V gene, CDR1 is MDHEN and CDR2 is SYDVKM. The CDR3: CASSFNRGRTEVYEQYF. As DNA, the CDR3 is TGTGCCAGCAGTTTCAACAGGGGAAGAACAGAGGTGTACGAGCAGTACTTC.

The gene calls are TRBV28 and TRBJ2-7; TRBD2 is a possible D gene (6 bases). The V end lost 10 bases, the J end lost 9 bases, and 22 bases lay between the germline ends. This CDR3 has 13 amino acids. CDR1 is MDHEN, CDR2 SYDVKM, per germline. The CDR3 sequence: CATQPGLPSRQYF. CDR3 in DNA: TGTGCCACCCAACCGGGACTTCCCAGCAGGCAGTACTTC.

DNA for the CDR3: TGTGCCAGCAAGAGACAGGGTGTTGAGACCCAGTACTTC. Translated, it gives CASKRQGVETQYF. The chain carries TRBV11-1 and TRBJ2-5, with 7 bases matching TRBD1. Germline CDR1 is SGHAT and CDR2 is FQDESV (reference sequence). The ends lost 7 bases at V and 5 bases at J; junction bases unmatched: 7. CDR3 length: 13 residues.

This chain uses TRBV2 with TRBJ2-2; D is ambiguous. Trimming took 1 base from V and 1 from J, leaving 7 bases between them. CDR1 is SNHLY and CDR2 is FYNNEI in the germline V gene. The CDR3 covers 15 residues. The CDR3 loop is CASSEVKRNTGELFF. The CDR3 coding sequence is TGTGCCAGCAGTGAAGTAAAGAGGAACACCGGGGAGCTGTTTTTT.

The chain uses TRBV10-3 and TRBJ1-2, with a weak D call TRBD1 (6 bases). Germline CDR1 ENHRY, CDR2 SYGVKD. The CDR3 is made up of 16 amino acids. Trimming removed 1 base from V and 2 bases from J, with 14 bases in between. The CDR3 loop reads CAISELGAGPNYGYTF. DNA of the CDR3: TGTGCCATCAGTGAGTTGGGGGCAGGACCCAACTATGGCTACACCTTC.

J is TRBJ1-2 and V is TRBV6-6, with 10 bases lining up with TRBD1. CDR1 is MNHNY, CDR2 SVGAGI, per germline (reference sequence). This CDR3 is 14 amino acids long. The junction had 7 bases not matched to a gene; V was cut back by 5 bases and J by 7 bases. CDR3 loop: CASSPRTGGGGYTF. The CDR3 coding sequence is TGTGCCAGCAGTCCCCGGACAGGGGGAGGTGGCTACACCTTC.

The V and J genes are TRBV7-9 and TRBJ2-1; 8 bases map to TRBD2. The CDR3 totals 14 residues. The germline gives CDR1 SEHNR, CDR2 FQNEAQ (reference sequence). V shed 5 bases and J 9 bases; nucleotides not matched to a gene: 9. CDR3 sequence reads: CASSTTGGPSEQFF. The CDR3 nucleotides are TGTGCCAGCAGCACCACGGGGGGGCCAAGTGAGCAGTTCTTC. Together with reference TRBV7-9 and TRBJ2-1, the CDR3 gives the full variable domain: DTGVSQNPRHKITKRGQNVTFRCDPISEHNRLYWYRQTLGQGPEFLTYFQNEAQLEKSRLLSDRFSAERPKGSFSTLEIQRTEQGDSAMYLCASSTTGGPSEQFFGPGTRLTVL.

The chain carries TRBV7-3 and TRBJ1-1; D is unresolved. This CDR3 region has 14 residues. CDR1 and CDR2 from the germline V gene are SGHTA and FQGTGA. Trimming took 3 bases from V and 0 from J, leaving 8 bases between them. CDR3 protein: CASSLADMNTEAFF. CDR3 coding DNA: TGTGCCAGCAGCTTGGCAGACATGAACACTGAAGCTTTCTTT.

This sequence joins TRBV10-3 and TRBJ2-5; tentative D call: TRBD2 (5 bases). Trimming took off 0 bases at V and 5 bases at J, with 10 bases between the two ends. CDR3 length: 14 residues. Germline loops: CDR1 ENHRY, CDR2 SYGVKD. The DNA for the CDR3 is TGTGCCATCAGTGAGTCGATTCTAGCCGAGACCCAGTACTTC. Protein product: CAISESILAETQYF.

This chain uses TRBV19 with TRBJ2-1; TRBD1 agrees at 9 bases. V lost 6 bases, J lost 12 bases, and 12 bases stayed unmatched. Germline assignment: CDR1 LNHDA and CDR2 SQIVND (reference sequence). CDR3 length: 14 amino acids. CDR3 region: CASSPGQGGVRQFF. DNA for the CDR3: TGTGCCAGTAGCCCGGGACAGGGAGGTGTAAGGCAGTTCTTC.

The genes are TRBV7-3 and TRBJ2-1, with 7 bases lining up with TRBD2. This CDR3 comprises 13 residues. V lost 1 base, J lost 10 bases, and 4 bases stayed unmatched. In germline, CDR1 is SGHTA, CDR2 FQGTGA. CDR3 amino acids: CASSLIPSGEQFF. The CDR3 DNA sequence: TGTGCCAGCAGCTTAATTCCTAGCGGAGAGCAGTTCTTC.

CDR3 sequence: CAISQRGTEAFF. CDR3 sequence (DNA): TGTGCCATCAGTCAGCGGGGCACTGAAGCTTTCTTT. The genes are TRBV10-3 and TRBJ1-1; the D is unclear. Trimming removed 5 bases from V and 4 bases from J, with 8 bases in between. This CDR3 region has 12 residues. Germline V CDR1 and CDR2: ENHRY, SYGVKD.

The genes are TRBV29-1 and TRBJ1-1; the D gene is possibly TRBD1 (6 bases). Germline V gene data show CDR1 as SQVTM and CDR2 as ANQGSEA. The V and J ends lost 5 bases and 0 bases respectively, with 10 bases between them. This CDR3 has 13 residues. CDR3 protein: CSVRQGLNTEAFF. The CDR3 coding sequence is TGCAGCGTTAGGCAGGGGTTGAACACTGAAGCTTTCTTT. The complete variable domain, with remaining parts taken from reference TRBV29-1 and TRBJ1-1, reads SAVISQKPSRDICQRGTSLTIQCQVDSQVTMMFWYRQQPGQSLTLIATANQGSEATYESGFVIDKFPISRPNLTFSTLTVSNMSPEDSSIYLCSVRQGLNTEAFFGQGTRLTVV.

Frequency places this clone as medium-sized. The rearrangement uses TRBV27 and TRBJ1-5; 7 nucleotides align to TRBD1. The germline V gene encodes CDR1 MNHEY and CDR2 SMNVEV (reference sequence). The CDR3 covers 15 residues. The V and J ends lost 4 bases and 0 bases, in that order; junction bases with no gene match: 3. The CDR3: CASSSGGSSNQPQHF. The CDR3 nucleotides read TGTGCCAGCAGTTCAGGGGGTAGTAGCAATCAGCCCCAGCATTTT.

The chain couples TRBV6-1 to TRBJ2-3; 7 bases line up with TRBD2. V lost 6 bases and J lost 3; bases outside the gene matches: 9. The CDR3 is made up of 15 amino acids. Germline V CDR1 and CDR2: MNHNS, SASEGT. CDR3 DNA: TGTGCCAGCAGGAAAACTAGCGACACGACAGATACGCAGTATTTT. This sequence encodes CASRKTSDTTDTQYF.